The rows below give T cell receptor beta chains drawn from one sample of a study of T-cell memory formation after mild COVID-19. MiXCR was run by TCRdb on the 5' RACE reads, yielding one entry per CDR3 protein. The table includes 90,000 to 120,000 distinct CDR3 sequences, 11% detected once. Source material: PBMCs or a T cell subset sorted from them (not recorded which). Receptors originate from a young man who had mild COVID-19 (a few samples of this study predate the infection). Cell type and time point are not known. The conserved cysteine and the conserved F or W are not part of the CDR3 here. Expanded clones get a size class; other rows say once, few or many, or leave the size out.

ASRWGPMNTEAF	12	-	TRBJ1-1	TRBV6-5
ASSQGHGTGIPGELF	15	-	TRBJ2-2	TRBV4-3
ASSLVSGLNTEAF	13	-	TRBJ1-1	TRBV7-9
ASRHRDPLQYNEQF	14	-	TRBJ2-1	TRBV6-5
ASSPDNLGQPQH	12	few	TRBJ1-5	TRBV6-2/TRBV6-3
ASSVRGLYGNEQF	13	-	TRBJ2-1	TRBV9
ASSSSTGLHEQY	12	-	TRBJ2-7	TRBV12-3/TRBV12-4
ASSLDFYRNTEAF	13	few	TRBJ1-1	TRBV5-1
ASSFNYGSYEQY	12	-	TRBJ2-7	TRBV5-4
ASADGVSQPQH	11	few	TRBJ1-5	TRBV7-9
ASSLAWLDRRESTDTQY	17	few	TRBJ2-3	TRBV7-9
ASSGGTENIQY	11	many	TRBJ2-4	TRBV5-5
ASSFRDRVDEQF	12	-	TRBJ2-1	TRBV5-1
ASSASPGLAGGSDTQY	16	-	TRBJ2-3	TRBV12-3/TRBV12-4
ASSFRQPYEQY	11	many	TRBJ2-7	TRBV7-9
ASSADSGQDLLGTLH	15	many	TRBJ1-6	TRBV9
ATSDGNWEAF	10	few	TRBJ1-1	TRBV24-1
ATSDLDGYT	9	-	TRBJ1-2	TRBV24-1
ASSPAERGSEAF	12	few	TRBJ1-1	TRBV7-9
ASSSSEARNSPLH	13	few	TRBJ1-6	TRBV5-1
ASSLLGKGGNEQF	13	-	TRBJ2-1	TRBV7-6
ASSSVWLSTGELF	13	-	TRBJ2-2	TRBV7-8
ASSSFLAGGDTDTQY	15	few	TRBJ2-3	TRBV5-1
ASSYVSGEQY	10	few	TRBJ2-7	TRBV6-5
ASSASGGSGYT	11	few	TRBJ1-2	TRBV5-1
ASSELAGGPDTQY	13	many	TRBJ2-3	TRBV6-1
ASGRQASLH	9	few	TRBJ1-6	TRBV6-5
ASSTSVGTKY	10	many	TRBJ2-7	TRBV7-9
ASSLGGPYNEQF	12	many	TRBJ2-1	TRBV5-1
AWSVGLAGAGELF	13	few	TRBJ2-2	TRBV30
ASSPAVRGTDTQY	13	-	TRBJ2-3	TRBV4-3
ASSLGTGVSEQY	12	few	TRBJ2-7	TRBV7-6
ASSLPSSSRTEAF	13	once	TRBJ1-1	TRBV12-3/TRBV12-4
ASSMGLDNQPQH	12	-	TRBJ1-5	TRBV12-3/TRBV12-4
ASSLGPENYGYT	12	few	TRBJ1-2	TRBV7-2
ASSQEGYRLVGYT	13	-	TRBJ1-2	TRBV4-3
ASSVGDGPYEQY	12	medium-sized	TRBJ2-7	TRBV5-6
ASSFAASGVEETQY	14	many	TRBJ2-5	TRBV12-3/TRBV12-4
ASLSQGLAF	9	-	TRBJ1-1	TRBV7-9
ASSVGGPGEAF	11	-	TRBJ1-1	TRBV9
ASSSSGGSQETQY	13	-	TRBJ2-5	TRBV7-2
ASSEARISSYEQY	13	-	TRBJ2-7	TRBV2
ASSLRGNRLDEQF	13	many	TRBJ2-1	TRBV5-5
ASSSGQLGVEQY	12	few	TRBJ2-7	TRBV7-9
ASSFSGGVNEQF	12	many	TRBJ2-1	TRBV12-3/TRBV12-4
ASSPPAGSYGYT	12	-	TRBJ1-2	TRBV18
ASSVGQSSSYNEQF	14	many	TRBJ2-1	TRBV11-3
ASSIGTTNTGELF	13	many	TRBJ2-2	TRBV5-1